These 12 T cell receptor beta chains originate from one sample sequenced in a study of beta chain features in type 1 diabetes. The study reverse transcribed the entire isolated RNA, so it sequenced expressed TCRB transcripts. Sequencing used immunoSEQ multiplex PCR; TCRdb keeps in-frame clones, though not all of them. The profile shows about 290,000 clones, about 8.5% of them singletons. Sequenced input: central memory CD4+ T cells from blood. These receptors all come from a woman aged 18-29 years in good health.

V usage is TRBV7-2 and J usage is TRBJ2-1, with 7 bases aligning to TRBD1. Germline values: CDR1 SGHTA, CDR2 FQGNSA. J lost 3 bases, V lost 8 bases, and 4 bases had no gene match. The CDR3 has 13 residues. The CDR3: CASFRDSYNEQFF. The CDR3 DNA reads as TGTGCCAGCTTTCGGGACAGCTACAATGAGCAGTTCTTC.

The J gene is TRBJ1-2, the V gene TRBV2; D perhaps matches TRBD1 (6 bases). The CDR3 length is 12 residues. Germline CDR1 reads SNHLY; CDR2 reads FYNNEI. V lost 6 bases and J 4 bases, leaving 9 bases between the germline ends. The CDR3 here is CASREDSYGYTF. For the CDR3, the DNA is TGTGCCAGCAGAGAGGACAGCTATGGCTACACCTTC. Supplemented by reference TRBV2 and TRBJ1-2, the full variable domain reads EPEVTQTPSHQVTQMGQEVILRCVPISNHLYFYWYRQILGQKVEFLVSFYNNEISEKSEIFDDQFSVERPDGSNFTLKIRSTKLEDSAMYFCASREDSYGYTFGSGTRLTVV.

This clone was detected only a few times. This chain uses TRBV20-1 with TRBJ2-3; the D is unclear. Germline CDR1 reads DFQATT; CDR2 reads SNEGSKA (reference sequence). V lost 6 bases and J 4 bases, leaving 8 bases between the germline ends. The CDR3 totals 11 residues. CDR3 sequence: CSAAAADTQYF. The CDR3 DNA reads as TGCAGTGCCGCCGCCGCAGATACGCAGTATTTT.

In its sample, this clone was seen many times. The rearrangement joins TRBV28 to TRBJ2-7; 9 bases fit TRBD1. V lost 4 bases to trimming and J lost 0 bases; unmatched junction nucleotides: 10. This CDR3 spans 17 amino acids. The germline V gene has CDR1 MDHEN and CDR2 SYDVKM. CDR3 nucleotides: TGTGCCAGCAGTTCACCGACAGGGGGACGCGACTCCTACGAGCAGTACGTC. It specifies CASSSPTGGRDSYEQYV.

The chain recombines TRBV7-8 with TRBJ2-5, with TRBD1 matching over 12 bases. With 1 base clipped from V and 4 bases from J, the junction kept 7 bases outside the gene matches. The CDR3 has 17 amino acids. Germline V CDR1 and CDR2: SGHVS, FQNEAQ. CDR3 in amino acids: CASSLGDGTGGRETQYF. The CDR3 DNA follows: TGTGCCAGCAGCTTAGGGGATGGGACAGGGGGCCGAGAGACCCAGTACTTC.

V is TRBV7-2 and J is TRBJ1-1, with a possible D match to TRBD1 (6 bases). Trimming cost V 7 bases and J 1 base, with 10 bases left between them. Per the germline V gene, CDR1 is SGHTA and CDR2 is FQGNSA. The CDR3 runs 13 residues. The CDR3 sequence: CASTLGGNTEAFF. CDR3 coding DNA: TGTGCCAGCACCCTAGGGGGGAACACTGAAGCTTTCTTT.

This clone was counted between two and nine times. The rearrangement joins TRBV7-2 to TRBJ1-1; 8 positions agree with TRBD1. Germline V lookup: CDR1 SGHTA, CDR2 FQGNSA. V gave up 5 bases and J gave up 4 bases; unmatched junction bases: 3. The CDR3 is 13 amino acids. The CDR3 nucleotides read TGTGCCAGCAGCACAACAGGGGGCACTGAAGCTTTCTTT. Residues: CASSTTGGTEAFF.

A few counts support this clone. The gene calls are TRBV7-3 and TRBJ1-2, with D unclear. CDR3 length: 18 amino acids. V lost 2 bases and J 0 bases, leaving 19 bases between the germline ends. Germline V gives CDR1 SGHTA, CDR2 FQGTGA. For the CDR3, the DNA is TGTGCCAGCAGCTTAGCGAGGGCCGCAGGCCCAACTAACTATGGCTACACCTTC. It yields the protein CASSLARAAGPTNYGYTF.

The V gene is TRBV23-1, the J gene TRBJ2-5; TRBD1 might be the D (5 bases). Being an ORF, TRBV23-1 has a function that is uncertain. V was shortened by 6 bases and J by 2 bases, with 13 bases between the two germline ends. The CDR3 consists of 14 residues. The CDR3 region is CASRVGAKQETQYF. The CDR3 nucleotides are TGCGCCAGCAGAGTTGGGGCAAAACAAGAGACCCAGTACTTC.

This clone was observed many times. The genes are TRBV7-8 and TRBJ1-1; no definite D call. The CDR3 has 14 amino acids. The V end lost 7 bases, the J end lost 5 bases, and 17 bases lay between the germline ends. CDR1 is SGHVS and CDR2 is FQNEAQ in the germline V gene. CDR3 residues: CASTKNIVGTEAFF. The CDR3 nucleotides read TGTGCCAGCACAAAGAACATCGTAGGGACTGAAGCTTTCTTT.

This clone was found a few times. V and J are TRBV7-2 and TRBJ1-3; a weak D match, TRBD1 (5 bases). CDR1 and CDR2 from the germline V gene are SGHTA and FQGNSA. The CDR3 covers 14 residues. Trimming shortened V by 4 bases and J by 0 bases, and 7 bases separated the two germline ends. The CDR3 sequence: CASSSGFSGNTIYF. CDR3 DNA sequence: TGTGCCAGCAGCTCAGGGTTCTCTGGAAACACCATATATTTT. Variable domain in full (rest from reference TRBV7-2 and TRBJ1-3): GAGVSQSPSNKVTEKGKDVELRCDPISGHTALYWYRQSLGQGLEFLIYFQGNSAPDKSGLPSDRFSAERTGGSVSTLTIQRTQQEDSAVYLCASSSGFSGNTIYFGEGSWLTVV.

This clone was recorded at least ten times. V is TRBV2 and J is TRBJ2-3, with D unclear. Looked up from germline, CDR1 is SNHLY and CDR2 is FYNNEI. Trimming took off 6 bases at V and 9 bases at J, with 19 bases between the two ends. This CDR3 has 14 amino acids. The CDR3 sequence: CASSQNALTRTQYF. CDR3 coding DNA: TGTGCCAGCAGCCAGAACGCCTTAACGAGAACGCAGTATTTT.